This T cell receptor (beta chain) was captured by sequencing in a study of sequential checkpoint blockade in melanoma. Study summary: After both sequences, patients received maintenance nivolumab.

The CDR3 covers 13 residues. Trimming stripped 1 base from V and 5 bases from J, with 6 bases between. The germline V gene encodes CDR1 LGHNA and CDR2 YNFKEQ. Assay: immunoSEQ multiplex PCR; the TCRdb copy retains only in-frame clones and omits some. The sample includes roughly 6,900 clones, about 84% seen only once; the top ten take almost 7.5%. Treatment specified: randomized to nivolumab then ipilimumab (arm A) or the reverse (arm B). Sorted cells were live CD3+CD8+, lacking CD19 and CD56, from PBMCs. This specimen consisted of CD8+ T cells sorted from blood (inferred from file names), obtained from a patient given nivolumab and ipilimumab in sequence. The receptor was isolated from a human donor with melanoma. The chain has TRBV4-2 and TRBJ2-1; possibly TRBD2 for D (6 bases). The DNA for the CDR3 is TGTGCCAGCAGCCAAGGCGGGGACAATGAGCAGTTCTTC. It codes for CASSQGGDNEQFF.